This TCR beta chain was documented in a study of CD4 T cells in relation to SARS-CoV-2 and coronaviruses (dated by TCRdb to the early 2020s). Background on the whole study: The ViraFEST assay cultured PBMCs with antigen for nine to eleven days, then sequenced TCR beta CDR3s to find antigen-specific clonal expansions. An HIV-1 Nef peptide pool or a culture without peptide was used as the negative reference condition. The study assessed, at the TCR clonotype level, memory CD4+ T cell crossreactivity between SARS-CoV-2 and common cold coronavirus spike proteins. Samples from a few pre-COVID donors and the naive versus memory experiments were sequenced with the Adaptive Biotechnologies TCR-sequencing kit; other data were Illumina-based. A different TCR-beta assay, based on Illumina, was used to sequence expansion assays from other donors in the study. HLA restriction was mapped for shared crossreactive spike epitopes using patient-derived lymphoblastoid cell lines. On the study overall, not on this receptor specifically: Pre-pandemic and post-infection samples were not both contributed by any donor, so tracing of the source of pre-existing responses was limited. Small numbers of patients and of tested TCRs limited the study. Significantly weaker SARS-CoV-2-driven expansion was shown by crossreactive clones than by monoreactive clones, consistent with antigenic imprinting. Crossreactivity analysis was centred on spike protein, so crossreactivity against other viral proteins was not assessed. Memory CD4+ clonotypes crossrecognizing SARS-CoV-2 and at least one common cold coronavirus spike were found in roughly three fifths of donors.

This clone was observed a single time. The antigen this receptor binds is unknown. Base qualities were left out, and no much larger clone turns up one base away. V drops 3 bases and J drops 0 bases, leaving 9 bases in between. The germline V gene gives CDR1 as ENHRY and CDR2 as SYGVKD. The CDR3 contains 15 residues, cysteine and phenylalanine counted. Only CDR3 DNA remains: 45 bases, in frame from the first base. The library was built by means of the immunoSEQ multiplex PCR assay. The source study handled its data this way. During preprocessing, nonproductive sequences were discarded, as were any CDR3s that did not begin with C, did not end with F or W, or were shorter than 7 amino acids. Antigen-specific clonotypes were called with the MANAFEST web app, based on expansion relative to reference and other culture wells. To be counted as positive, a clone had to show significant expansion compared with the reference culture, at an FDR below 0.05, in 2 of 3 replicate wells. A further requirement for positive clones was significant expansion compared with all other tandem wells, along with an odds ratio above 5. After three terminal residues were trimmed from each end, CDR3 homology was quantified as pairwise Levenshtein distance using the stringdist R package. TCRdb provides this immuneACCESS table in a form limited to in-frame rearrangements. Some clones are lacking; in checked studies, under half of them reflect an unresolved V gene, and why the rest are absent is not known. From that table come the V and J calls and clone size; the DNA was used to work out D and trimming. This sample has fewer than 25,000 clones in its table, and over 75% of those were observed once. The top ten clonotypes cover approximately 15% of the sample.

CD4+ T cells from unexposed donors were collected before the COVID-19 pandemic (2011-2018). After roughly 11 days of culture, CD4+ T cells were isolated with the EasySep CD4+ T cell isolation kit. As far as cell numbers permitted, CD4+ T cells from unexposed donors were tested for reactivity against SARS-CoV-2 S and N as well as four spike pools from common cold coronaviruses. About 2 million PBMCs per well were cultured in IMDM with approximately 5% human AB serum and roughly 10 IU/ml IL-2. Half of the culture medium was replaced with fresh IL-2-containing medium on days 3 and 7. In general, triplicate replicate wells were used for every peptide culture condition. The leukapheresis product for the unexposed donors was obtained through commercial purchase. Ficoll-Paque PLUS gradient centrifugation was used to isolate PBMCs from either whole blood or leukapheresis product. PBMCs were either used fresh in the expansion assay or cryopreserved at -140 degrees C. The QIAamp Micro DNA Kit was used to extract genomic DNA from the CD4+ T cells.

Material for sequencing was CD4+ T cells from PBMCs, cultured in vitro. The chain is made from TRBV10-3 and TRBJ1-3; the D gene remains uncertain. The clonotype comes from a human donor in good health. CDR3 protein: CAISDDGYSGNTIYF. The nucleotide sequence is given as TGTGCCATCAGTGACGACGGATACTCTGGAAACACCATATATTTT.